Below, 21 T cell receptor beta chains from the same sample are listed, as sequenced in a study of shared clonotypes between healthy human individuals. Naive CD8 cells lacked CD45RO, underwent positive selection for CCR7 and left out terminally differentiated effector memory CD45RA+ cells. Sequenced by immunoSEQ multiplex PCR; TCRdb stores in-frame clones only, minus some. The table records 550,000 to 650,000 clones, roughly 96% of them present only once. Sequencing used naive CD8+ T cells sorted from blood. These receptors were collected from a woman in her 30s in good health.

The V gene is TRBV2, the J gene TRBJ2-7; D is perhaps TRBD2 (6 bases). V gave up 7 bases and J gave up 2 bases, with 12 bases separating them. This CDR3 is 13 amino acids long. Per germline, CDR1 SNHLY and CDR2 FYNNEI. This CDR3 reads CASIYSGTYEQYF. The DNA of the CDR3 is TGTGCCAGCATTTATAGCGGAACCTACGAGCAGTACTTC.

V and J are TRBV19 and TRBJ1-4; tentatively, D is TRBD1 (6 bases). Germline CDR1 is LNHDA and CDR2 is SQIVND (reference sequence). The length of the CDR3 is 13 residues. The V and J ends lost 5 bases and 5 bases respectively, with 9 bases between them. CDR3 protein: CASSRTANEKLFF. The CDR3 DNA follows: TGTGCCAGTAGTCGGACAGCGAATGAAAAACTGTTTTTT.

The chain combines TRBV25-1 with TRBJ2-5; TRBD2 matches 10 bases. This CDR3 region has 17 residues. The germline V gene encodes CDR1 MGHDK and CDR2 SYGVNS. V was pared by 4 bases and J by 4 bases, with 12 bases of the junction left unmatched. CDR3 bases: TGTGCCAGCAGTGGTAGTAGAGCGGGAGGGTCCCCAGAGACCCAGTACTTC. Translated: CASSGSRAGGSPETQYF.

The V call is TRBV27, the J call TRBJ2-1, with TRBD2 as a possible D gene (6 bases). Germline V CDR1 and CDR2: MNHEY, SMNVEV (reference sequence). The CDR3 runs 13 residues. V shed 3 bases and J shed 8 bases, with 11 bases lying between them. DNA for the CDR3: TGTGCCAGCAGTTTTGCGGGAATCGATGAGCAGTTCTTC. Translated, it gives CASSFAGIDEQFF.

The rearrangement joins TRBV27 to TRBJ2-2; D uncertain. CDR1 is MNHEY, CDR2 SMNVEV, per germline (reference sequence). Trimming cost V 0 bases and J 5 bases, with 10 bases left between them. The CDR3 consists of 15 residues. The CDR3 DNA sequence: TGTGCCAGCAGTTTATCGGTTGCGGCAACCGGGGAGCTGTTTTTT. Amino acids: CASSLSVAATGELFF.

J is TRBJ2-2 and V is TRBV11-1, with a weak D call TRBD2 (6 bases). The ends were cut back, 3 bases at V and 1 base at J, with 6 bases in the middle. Looked up from germline, CDR1 is SGHAT and CDR2 is FQDESV (reference sequence). CDR3 size: 14 residues. The CDR3 DNA is TGTGCCAGCAGCTTTAGCGGGAACACCGGGGAGCTGTTTTTT. Translating gives CASSFSGNTGELFF.

The rearrangement joins TRBV5-4 to TRBJ2-5; D remains unclear. The CDR3 length is 13 residues. The V end lost 2 bases, the J end lost 0 bases, and 5 bases lay between the germline ends. Per germline, CDR1 SGHNT and CDR2 YYREEE (reference sequence). The CDR3 protein is CASSLEDQETQYF. The CDR3, as DNA: TGTGCCAGCAGCTTAGAAGACCAAGAGACCCAGTACTTC. Full variable domain (missing parts from reference TRBV5-4 and TRBJ2-5): ETGVTQSPTHLIKTRGQQVTLRCSSQSGHNTVSWYQQALGQGPQFIFQYYREEENGRGNFPPRFSGLQFPNYSSELNVNALELDDSALYLCASSLEDQETQYFGPGTRLLVL.

The rearrangement joins TRBV5-4 to TRBJ2-1; no firm D call. Trimming pared 2 bases from V and 6 bases from J, leaving 6 bases between. Germline assignment: CDR1 SGHNT and CDR2 YYREEE (reference sequence). The CDR3 has 12 amino acids. As DNA, the CDR3 is TGTGCCAGCAGCTTTGGTGGCAATGAGCAGTTCTTC. Its translation is CASSFGGNEQFF.

The rearrangement uses TRBV28 and TRBJ2-1; possible D gene TRBD2, 5 bases. The CDR3 consists of 12 residues. V was clipped by 6 bases and J by 14 bases, with 17 bases between them. CDR1 and CDR2 from the germline V gene are MDHEN and SYDVKM. Here the CDR3 reads CASSPRGPQEFF. The CDR3 coding sequence is TGTGCCAGCAGCCCTCGAGGGCCCCAGGAGTTCTTC.

This clone is a singleton in its sample. The V and J genes are TRBV10-2 and TRBJ1-1; D perhaps matches TRBD1 (5 bases). The germline V gene encodes CDR1 WSHSY and CDR2 SAAADI. This CDR3 comprises 12 residues. Trimming left V 6 bases short and J 5 bases short, with 10 bases between. This chain's CDR3 is CASRLGGTEAFF. Here the CDR3 DNA reads TGCGCCAGCAGGCTGGGGGGAACTGAAGCTTTCTTT.

J is TRBJ2-3 and V is TRBV1; the table assigns TRBD2, which was not confirmed against the DNA. TRBV1 is an annotated pseudogene. This CDR3 spans 20 amino acids. The CDR3 sequence: CTSSHLTGTSGRESTDTQYF. CDR3 nucleotide sequence: TGCACCAGCAGCCATTTGACCGGGACTAGCGGGAGGGAAAGCACAGATACGCAGTATTTT.

The chain links TRBV2 to TRBJ2-3; D is perhaps TRBD2 (6 bases). V lost 6 bases, J lost 3 bases, and 13 bases lay in between. The CDR3 spans 14 residues. Germline V CDR1 and CDR2: SNHLY, FYNNEI. The CDR3 DNA sequence: TGTGCCAGCAGCGAGATCGGGGGAACAGATACGCAGTATTTT. It encodes CASSEIGGTDTQYF.

This clone showed up just once. The genes are TRBV13 and TRBJ1-4, with D uncertain. Per the germline V gene, CDR1 is PRHDT and CDR2 is FYEKMQ (reference sequence). V lost 0 bases, J lost 8 bases, and 10 bases lay in between. The CDR3 has 14 amino acids. Here the CDR3 DNA reads TGTGCCAGCAGCTTAGGGCTGCAAGTCGAAAAACTGTTTTTT. It translates to CASSLGLQVEKLFF. Combining the CDR3 with reference TRBV13 and TRBJ1-4 gives the whole variable domain AAGVIQSPRHLIKEKRETATLKCYPIPRHDTVYWYQQGPGQDPQFLISFYEKMQSDKGSIPDRFSAQQFSDYHSELNMSSLELGDSALYFCASSLGLQVEKLFFGSGTQLSVL.

This chain uses TRBV6-5 with TRBJ2-7; maybe TRBD1 (6 bases). Looked up from germline, CDR1 is MNHEY and CDR2 is SVGAGI. The CDR3 runs 15 residues. V was clipped by 0 bases and J by 2 bases, with 11 bases between them. The CDR3 sequence is CASSYSSRGTYEQYF. CDR3 sequence (DNA): TGTGCCAGCAGTTACTCGAGCAGGGGAACCTACGAGCAGTACTTC.

The chain couples TRBV5-1 to TRBJ1-1; D uncertain. CDR1 and CDR2 (germline): SGHRS, YFSETQ. The CDR3 contains 14 residues. Trimming took off 4 bases at V and 1 base at J, with 11 bases between the two ends. The CDR3 DNA reads TGCGCCAGCAGCCTTAGGACTGGGAACACTGAAGCTTTCTTT. Encoded protein: CASSLRTGNTEAFF.

V and J are TRBV6-5 and TRBJ2-1; TRBD2 agrees at 8 bases. This CDR3 is 14 amino acids long. V shed 2 bases and J 6 bases; nucleotides not matched to a gene: 3. CDR1 MNHEY and CDR2 SVGAGI come from the germline V gene. Here the CDR3 reads CASSYLGLGNEQFF. As DNA, the CDR3 is TGTGCCAGCAGTTACCTGGGACTAGGCAATGAGCAGTTCTTC.

This clone was detected only once. The V call is TRBV2, the J call TRBJ1-4; TRBD1 matches 7 bases. Germline CDR1 and CDR2: SNHLY and FYNNEI. V trimming: 2 bases; J trimming: 2 bases; junction bases outside the gene matches: 8. This CDR3 comprises 17 residues. CDR3 loop: CASSEPDRVFTNEKLFF. The CDR3 coding sequence is TGTGCCAGCAGTGAACCCGACAGGGTTTTCACTAATGAAAAACTGTTTTTT.

The V and J genes are TRBV11-2 and TRBJ2-7; possible D gene TRBD2, 6 bases. Germline values: CDR1 SGHAT, CDR2 FQNNGV. The CDR3 contains 14 residues. With 5 bases removed from V and 5 bases from J, the gap between germline ends came to 16 bases. The CDR3: CASSPEAGTHEQYF. Written as DNA, the CDR3 is TGTGCCAGCAGCCCAGAGGCGGGAACCCACGAGCAGTACTTC.

This clone has more than one count but fewer than ten. V is TRBV12-5 and J is TRBJ2-7, with a weak D call TRBD2 (6 bases). V gave up 1 base and J gave up 0 bases, with 16 bases separating them. Germline CDR1 and CDR2: LGHNT and FRNRAP. The CDR3 is 17 residues long. CDR3 bases: TGTGCTAGTGGTTTGGAAACTGTAGCCGGGAGCTCCTACGAGCAGTACTTC. This translates into CASGLETVAGSSYEQYF. Based on the CDR3 plus reference TRBV12-5 and TRBJ2-7, the full variable domain is DARVTQTPRHKVTEMGQEVTMRCQPILGHNTVFWYRQTMMQGLELLAYFRNRAPLDDSGMPKDRFSAEMPDATLATLKIQPSEPRDSAVYFCASGLETVAGSSYEQYFGPGTRLTVT.

CDR3 DNA sequence: TGTGCCAGCAGCTTGTCATCCAGCGGCTACAATGAGCAGTTCTTC. It codes for CASSLSSSGYNEQFF. The chain joins TRBV5-4 to TRBJ2-1; the D gene is possibly TRBD2 (5 bases). From germline, CDR1 is SGHNT and CDR2 YYREEE (reference sequence). The CDR3 is made up of 15 amino acids. Deletions cut 1 base from V and 3 bases from J, with 11 bases between.

The V call is TRBV29-1, the J call TRBJ1-5; 7 bases agree with TRBD1. V lost 4 bases, J lost 0 bases, and 6 bases stayed unmatched. Germline V lookup: CDR1 SQVTM, CDR2 ANQGSEA. This CDR3 region has 15 residues. CDR3 in amino acids: CSVGGGSGSNQPQHF. In nucleotides, the CDR3 is TGCAGCGTTGGAGGGGGCAGTGGTAGCAATCAGCCCCAGCATTTT.